This is a list of T cell receptor beta chains from one sample in a study of blood T cells in healthy people across ages. TCRdb re-analysed the 5' RACE reads in MiXCR, keeping a single row per CDR3 protein. The sample lists roughly 700,000 distinct CDR3 sequences, approximately 49% occurring once. The sequenced sample consisted of blood. The origin of the receptors is a woman aged 55-70 years in good health. CDR3s include the opening cysteine and the closing phenylalanine or tryptophan. Each record gives: D gene, J gene, clone size, CDR3 length, V gene, CDR3 DNA, CDR3 protein. A D gene is named only where the DNA matches it firmly. The size entry is marked missing in some rows and otherwise reads once, few, many or a size class.

D gene: -; J gene: TRBJ1-6; clone size: -; CDR3 length: 16; V gene: TRBV9; CDR3 DNA: TGTGCCAGCAGCCCCCACCGGACAGCGGCAATGTCACCCCTCCACTTT; CDR3 protein: CASSPHRTAAMSPLHF
D gene: -; J gene: TRBJ2-4; clone size: many; CDR3 length: 15; V gene: TRBV4-1; CDR3 DNA: TGCGCCAGCAGCCAATGGGGGCCTCTAGCTTTCCCCAAGTACTTC; CDR3 protein: CASSQWGPLAFPKYF
D gene: TRBD2; J gene: TRBJ2-5; clone size: -; CDR3 length: 17; V gene: TRBV7-6; CDR3 DNA: TGTGCCAGCAGCTTAGTCGTATTAGCGGGAGAGGGAGAGACCCAGTACTTC; CDR3 protein: CASSLVVLAGEGETQYF
D gene: -; J gene: TRBJ1-5; clone size: -; CDR3 length: 15; V gene: TRBV20-1; CDR3 DNA: TGCAGTGCTAGAGGTGGAGGTCGGGGCAATCAGCCCCAGCATTTT; CDR3 protein: CSARGGGRGNQPQHF
D gene: -; J gene: TRBJ2-4; clone size: -; CDR3 length: 14; V gene: TRBV7-2; CDR3 DNA: TGTGCCAGCAGCTTAGCTGCAGGGAAAAACATTCAGTACTTC; CDR3 protein: CASSLAAGKNIQYF
D gene: -; J gene: TRBJ2-1; clone size: few; CDR3 length: 17; V gene: TRBV20-1; CDR3 DNA: TGCAGTGCTAGGGCGTGGGGTGGAGGCGGCCAGGGCAATGAGCAGTTCTTC; CDR3 protein: CSARAWGGGGQGNEQFF
D gene: -; J gene: TRBJ2-2; clone size: -; CDR3 length: 15; V gene: TRBV12-3/TRBV12-4; CDR3 DNA: TGTGCCAGCAGCTTCCGGCCGGGGGGCGTCGGGGAGCTGTTTTTT; CDR3 protein: CASSFRPGGVGELFF
D gene: -; J gene: TRBJ2-3; clone size: once; CDR3 length: 13; V gene: TRBV20-1; CDR3 DNA: TGCAGTGCCTCCATGGCGGGCACAGATACGCAGTATTTT; CDR3 protein: CSASMAGTDTQYF
D gene: TRBD1; J gene: TRBJ2-3; clone size: -; CDR3 length: 15; V gene: TRBV7-8; CDR3 DNA: TGTGCCAGCAGCTCCCGACAGGGGAATTCAGATACGCAGTATTTT; CDR3 protein: CASSSRQGNSDTQYF
D gene: TRBD2; J gene: TRBJ2-2; clone size: -; CDR3 length: 16; V gene: TRBV28; CDR3 DNA: TGTGCCAGTAGCATTAGCGGGAGAACGTACACCGGGGAGCTGTTTTTT; CDR3 protein: CASSISGRTYTGELFF
D gene: TRBD2; J gene: TRBJ2-1; clone size: -; CDR3 length: 14; V gene: TRBV7-9; CDR3 DNA: TGTGCCAGCAGCACTAGCGGGATCTACAATGAGCAGTTCTTC; CDR3 protein: CASSTSGIYNEQFF
D gene: -; J gene: TRBJ1-5; clone size: few; CDR3 length: 13; V gene: TRBV20-1; CDR3 DNA: TGCAGTGCTAGAAAGCAGGGCCATCAGCCCCAGCATTTT; CDR3 protein: CSARKQGHQPQHF
D gene: TRBD2; J gene: TRBJ2-5; clone size: -; CDR3 length: 15; V gene: TRBV18; CDR3 DNA: TGTGCCAGCTCAGCCCTAGCGGGATCCGGGGGGGAGCAGTACTTC; CDR3 protein: CASSALAGSGGEQYF
D gene: TRBD1; J gene: TRBJ1-1; clone size: -; CDR3 length: 15; V gene: TRBV20-1; CDR3 DNA: TGCAGTGCCCCCGGGACAGGGGGAGGAGTAACTGAAGCTTTCTTT; CDR3 protein: CSAPGTGGGVTEAFF
D gene: -; J gene: TRBJ2-3; clone size: -; CDR3 length: 13; V gene: TRBV28; CDR3 DNA: TGTGCCTTTCGCGGGATCGGTACAGATACGCAGTATTTT; CDR3 protein: CAFRGIGTDTQYF
D gene: -; J gene: TRBJ2-7; clone size: -; CDR3 length: 16; V gene: TRBV29-1; CDR3 DNA: TGCAGCGTTAATAGGACCGGGAATCAGGGCTCCTACGAGCAGTACTTC; CDR3 protein: CSVNRTGNQGSYEQYF
D gene: -; J gene: TRBJ1-2; clone size: few; CDR3 length: 13; V gene: TRBV5-1; CDR3 DNA: TGCGCCAGCAGCACGACCGAGAACTATGGCTACACCTTC; CDR3 protein: CASSTTENYGYTF
D gene: -; J gene: TRBJ2-5; clone size: -; CDR3 length: 14; V gene: TRBV20-1; CDR3 DNA: TGCAGTGCCTTTCGACTGACGTTCGGCACTACAGGGTACTTC; CDR3 protein: CSAFRLTFGTTGYF
D gene: TRBD1; J gene: TRBJ2-7; clone size: -; CDR3 length: 16; V gene: TRBV7-6; CDR3 DNA: TGTGCCAGCAGCTTAGTGGCAGGACAGGGGGCCTACGAGCAGTACTTC; CDR3 protein: CASSLVAGQGAYEQYF
D gene: TRBD1; J gene: TRBJ2-1; clone size: many; CDR3 length: 18; V gene: TRBV7-2; CDR3 DNA: TGTGCCAGCAGTCCCGGGACAGGGGGCAACCCTACCTACAATGAGCAGTTCTTC; CDR3 protein: CASSPGTGGNPTYNEQFF
D gene: -; J gene: TRBJ2-5; clone size: -; CDR3 length: 12; V gene: TRBV28; CDR3 DNA: TGTGCCAGCAACAGCCCAGGAGAGACCCAGTACTTC; CDR3 protein: CASNSPGETQYF
D gene: -; J gene: TRBJ2-4; clone size: -; CDR3 length: 16; V gene: TRBV7-3; CDR3 DNA: TGTGCCAGCAGCCGAATCCGGGAGCCCCCGGGGAACATTCAGTACTTC; CDR3 protein: CASSRIREPPGNIQYF
D gene: -; J gene: TRBJ1-1; clone size: -; CDR3 length: 14; V gene: TRBV20-1; CDR3 DNA: TGCAGTGCTAGTCGGGGGGGAATGAACACTGAAGCTTTCTTT; CDR3 protein: CSASRGGMNTEAFF
D gene: -; J gene: TRBJ2-3; clone size: -; CDR3 length: 13; V gene: TRBV7-9; CDR3 DNA: TGTGCCAGCGGCCCCATCAACATAGATACGCAGTATTTT; CDR3 protein: CASGPINIDTQYF
D gene: TRBD2; J gene: TRBJ2-5; clone size: -; CDR3 length: 15; V gene: TRBV7-3; CDR3 DNA: TGTGCCAGCAGCTTGACTAGCGGGAGGAGGGAGACCCAGTACTTC; CDR3 protein: CASSLTSGRRETQYF
D gene: -; J gene: TRBJ2-5; clone size: few; CDR3 length: 13; V gene: TRBV7-3; CDR3 DNA: TGTGCCAGCAGCTTAGGTCGATCGGAGACCCAGTACTTC; CDR3 protein: CASSLGRSETQYF
D gene: -; J gene: TRBJ1-2; clone size: few; CDR3 length: 13; V gene: TRBV7-2; CDR3 DNA: TGTGCCAGCAGACTCAACAGAATCTATGGCTACACCTTC; CDR3 protein: CASRLNRIYGYTF
D gene: -; J gene: TRBJ2-5; clone size: few; CDR3 length: 14; V gene: TRBV11-3; CDR3 DNA: TGTGCCAGCAGCAAGGGACTGGCGGAGGGGCCCCAGTACTTC; CDR3 protein: CASSKGLAEGPQYF
D gene: -; J gene: TRBJ1-3; clone size: -; CDR3 length: 13; V gene: TRBV4-3; CDR3 DNA: TGCGCCAGCAGCAAAGGGGCCGAGAGCACCATATATTTT; CDR3 protein: CASSKGAESTIYF
D gene: -; J gene: TRBJ2-7; clone size: few; CDR3 length: 14; V gene: TRBV20-1; CDR3 DNA: TGCAGTGCTAGGAACCAGCAGAGCTCCTACGAGCAGTACTTC; CDR3 protein: CSARNQQSSYEQYF
D gene: -; J gene: TRBJ1-5; clone size: -; CDR3 length: 12; V gene: TRBV20-1; CDR3 DNA: TGCAGTGCTATTGTAGGGGATCAGCCCCAGCATTTT; CDR3 protein: CSAIVGDQPQHF
D gene: -; J gene: TRBJ2-6; clone size: -; CDR3 length: 15; V gene: TRBV2; CDR3 DNA: TGTGCCAGCAGTGTCTGGGGCACTGGGGCCAACGTCCTGACTTTC; CDR3 protein: CASSVWGTGANVLTF
D gene: TRBD1; J gene: TRBJ2-3; clone size: few; CDR3 length: 14; V gene: TRBV27; CDR3 DNA: TGTGCCAGCAGTAACCGGGACAGGGCTTCCACGCAGTATTTT; CDR3 protein: CASSNRDRASTQYF
D gene: -; J gene: TRBJ1-6; clone size: many; CDR3 length: 13; V gene: TRBV14; CDR3 DNA: TGTGCCAGCAGCCAAGATCGTCCCTCACCCCTCCACTTT; CDR3 protein: CASSQDRPSPLHF
D gene: -; J gene: TRBJ2-3; clone size: -; CDR3 length: 17; V gene: TRBV28; CDR3 DNA: TGTGCCAGCAGCCCACCAAGGACAACAATGGGCACAGATACGCAGTATTTT; CDR3 protein: CASSPPRTTMGTDTQYF
D gene: -; J gene: TRBJ2-5; clone size: -; CDR3 length: 13; V gene: TRBV6-6; CDR3 DNA: TGTGCCAGCAGTTTCAGGGGCTATGAGACCCAGTACTTC; CDR3 protein: CASSFRGYETQYF
D gene: -; J gene: TRBJ2-5; clone size: -; CDR3 length: 14; V gene: TRBV2; CDR3 DNA: TGTGCCAGCAGTGAAGTTGGGGGCCAAGAGACCCAGTACTTC; CDR3 protein: CASSEVGGQETQYF
D gene: -; J gene: TRBJ2-1; clone size: once; CDR3 length: 14; V gene: TRBV7-2; CDR3 DNA: TGTGCCGGCAGCTTAGATATAGGGCACAATGAGCAGTTCTTC; CDR3 protein: CAGSLDIGHNEQFF
D gene: -; J gene: TRBJ2-7; clone size: once; CDR3 length: 16; V gene: TRBV7-2; CDR3 DNA: TGTGCCAGCAGCTTTGGCGGGACTGACCCTCCCTACGAGCAGTACTTC; CDR3 protein: CASSFGGTDPPYEQYF
D gene: -; J gene: TRBJ2-7; clone size: -; CDR3 length: 13; V gene: TRBV6-6; CDR3 DNA: TGTGCCAGCAGTGCCTGGGGCAGCTACGAGCAGTACTTC; CDR3 protein: CASSAWGSYEQYF
D gene: -; J gene: TRBJ2-4; clone size: many; CDR3 length: 16; V gene: TRBV10-3; CDR3 DNA: TGTGCCATCAGTGAGACGGGGAAGAGGGCCAAAAACATTCAGTACTTC; CDR3 protein: CAISETGKRAKNIQYF
D gene: -; J gene: TRBJ2-5; clone size: -; CDR3 length: 12; V gene: TRBV30; CDR3 DNA: TGTGCCTGGAGTAGCCGCCAAGAGACCCAGTACTTC; CDR3 protein: CAWSSRQETQYF
D gene: -; J gene: TRBJ2-2; clone size: once; CDR3 length: 14; V gene: TRBV25-1; CDR3 DNA: TGTGTCAGCAGGCTTGGGGCGGACACCGGGGAGCTGTTTTTT; CDR3 protein: CVSRLGADTGELFF
D gene: -; J gene: TRBJ2-1; clone size: -; CDR3 length: 11; V gene: TRBV2; CDR3 DNA: TGTGCCAGCAGTGGAGGGGAGACCCAGTTCTTC; CDR3 protein: CASSGGETQFF
D gene: -; J gene: TRBJ2-7; clone size: few; CDR3 length: 14; V gene: TRBV11-1; CDR3 DNA: TGTGCCAGCAGCGGCCTCCTTAGCTCCTACGAGCAGTACTTC; CDR3 protein: CASSGLLSSYEQYF
D gene: -; J gene: TRBJ1-1; clone size: -; CDR3 length: 12; V gene: TRBV6-2/TRBV6-3; CDR3 DNA: TGTGCCGGCGGACAATTTAACACTGAAGCTTTCTTT; CDR3 protein: CAGGQFNTEAFF
D gene: TRBD2; J gene: TRBJ2-7; clone size: -; CDR3 length: 16; V gene: TRBV4-1; CDR3 DNA: TGCGCCAGCAGCCAACCCTCCCGCGGGGGGGACTACGAGCAGTACTTC; CDR3 protein: CASSQPSRGGDYEQYF
D gene: TRBD2; J gene: TRBJ2-3; clone size: -; CDR3 length: 16; V gene: TRBV20-1; CDR3 DNA: TGCAGTGCTAGATCCACTAGCGGGAGGGCTACAGATACGCAGTATTTT; CDR3 protein: CSARSTSGRATDTQYF
D gene: -; J gene: TRBJ2-4; clone size: -; CDR3 length: 14; V gene: TRBV6-2/TRBV6-3; CDR3 DNA: TGTGCCAGCAGTTACGGGACAGCCAAAAACATTCAGTACTTC; CDR3 protein: CASSYGTAKNIQYF
D gene: -; J gene: TRBJ1-1; clone size: -; CDR3 length: 15; V gene: TRBV12-3/TRBV12-4; CDR3 DNA: TGTGCCAGCAGCCCGCCTCCGGCGGGCACCACTGAAGCTTTCTTT; CDR3 protein: CASSPPPAGTTEAFF
D gene: -; J gene: TRBJ2-1; clone size: -; CDR3 length: 12; V gene: TRBV6-2/TRBV6-3; CDR3 DNA: TGTGCCAGCAGTGCTCTGGACGTCATTCAGTTCTTC; CDR3 protein: CASSALDVIQFF
D gene: TRBD1; J gene: TRBJ1-2; clone size: -; CDR3 length: 14; V gene: TRBV2; CDR3 DNA: TGTGCCAGCATGGGTCCGGGACAGGGATACGGCTACACCTTC; CDR3 protein: CASMGPGQGYGYTF
D gene: TRBD2; J gene: TRBJ2-1; clone size: -; CDR3 length: 14; V gene: TRBV5-1; CDR3 DNA: TGCGCCAGCAGCTTTAGCGGGAGAAGAGATGAGCAGTTCTTC; CDR3 protein: CASSFSGRRDEQFF
D gene: -; J gene: TRBJ2-7; clone size: -; CDR3 length: 13; V gene: TRBV27; CDR3 DNA: TGTGCCAGCACTTGGACTGGATCGTCGGAGCAGTACTTC; CDR3 protein: CASTWTGSSEQYF
D gene: TRBD1; J gene: TRBJ2-7; clone size: -; CDR3 length: 14; V gene: TRBV5-1; CDR3 DNA: TGCGCCAGCAGCGATCCCGGGACAGATTACGAGCAGTACTTC; CDR3 protein: CASSDPGTDYEQYF